Listed below are T cell receptor beta chains from one sample, sequenced in a study of patients and donors after allogeneic stem cell transplantation. TCRdb reprocessed the RT-PCR reads with MiXCR, giving one entry per CDR3 protein. This table has under 200,000 distinct CDR3 sequences, 30% appearing once. Material: blood, either unsorted or a sorted T cell fraction (not recorded which). The receptors stem from a human donor who was either an allogeneic HSCT recipient or a stem cell or donor lymphocyte infusion donor (not recorded which). It is not recorded whose cells these are; they may come from a transplant donor. Each CDR3 is given with its conserved first and last residue. The D gene is left open where the match is weak. A clone size is listed for some rows: how often the clone was seen (once, few, many), or a class if it is expanded.

DNA: TGTGCCAGCAGCTTCTCCTCCATGGGGAATGAGCAGTTCTTC; CDR3: CASSFSSMGNEQFF; size: -; J: TRBJ2-1; D: -; V: TRBV7-8
DNA: TGTGCCAGCTCCACCCAGGACGCGGGGGGCTACACCTTC; CDR3: CASSTQDAGGYTF; size: -; J: TRBJ1-2; D: -; V: TRBV18
DNA: TGTGCCAGCAGTTTACGTAGCGGGAGAAACCACGAGCAGTACTTC; CDR3: CASSLRSGRNHEQYF; size: -; J: TRBJ2-7; D: TRBD2; V: TRBV27
DNA: TGCAGCGTTGGGACAGAGAACTCCTATGAAAAACTGTTTTTT; CDR3: CSVGTENSYEKLFF; size: few; J: TRBJ1-4; D: -; V: TRBV29-1
DNA: TGTGCCACCACCCTCTGGGGAAGGGGAAACACCATATATTTT; CDR3: CATTLWGRGNTIYF; size: many; J: TRBJ1-3; D: -; V: TRBV15
DNA: TGTGCCAGCAGTTTTGCGGCGGGAGCTTCGGGTGAGCAGTACTTC; CDR3: CASSFAAGASGEQYF; size: -; J: TRBJ2-7; D: TRBD2; V: TRBV12-3/TRBV12-4
DNA: TGCGCCAGCAGGGGGGGTACTGGCTACACCTTC; CDR3: CASRGGTGYTF; size: -; J: TRBJ1-2; D: -; V: TRBV5-1
DNA: TGTGCCAGCAGTTTAGTCCCCGACGCCGGAAACACCATATATTTT; CDR3: CASSLVPDAGNTIYF; size: -; J: TRBJ1-3; D: -; V: TRBV12-3/TRBV12-4
DNA: TGCAGTGCTAGAAACGAGCAGTACTTC; CDR3: CSARNEQYF; size: -; J: TRBJ2-7; D: -; V: TRBV20-1
DNA: TGCAGTGCTTTTGGTATCAGGGGAGTCACTGAAGCTTTCTTT; CDR3: CSAFGIRGVTEAFF; size: few; J: TRBJ1-1; D: -; V: TRBV20-1
DNA: TGTGCCACCGCACCCCCGGACTTCCTCAATGAGCAGTTCTTC; CDR3: CATAPPDFLNEQFF; size: -; J: TRBJ2-1; D: -; V: TRBV19
DNA: TGTGCCATCAGTGAGCCTGGCAAGCGGGAGGACTACGAGCAGTACTTC; CDR3: CAISEPGKREDYEQYF; size: -; J: TRBJ2-7; D: TRBD2; V: TRBV10-3
DNA: TGTGCCAGCTCACCTATAGCGGGAGGTACCTACGAGCAGTACTTC; CDR3: CASSPIAGGTYEQYF; size: -; J: TRBJ2-7; D: TRBD2; V: TRBV18
DNA: TGCAGTGCTCCCGGGGAGGAGACCTACGAGCAGTACTTC; CDR3: CSAPGEETYEQYF; size: -; J: TRBJ2-7; D: -; V: TRBV20-1
DNA: TGTGCCAGCAGTGGTTGGACTAGCGCTTCCTACGAGCAGTACTTC; CDR3: CASSGWTSASYEQYF; size: few; J: TRBJ2-7; D: TRBD2; V: TRBV27
DNA: TGTGCCAGCAGCCCAGTGACAGCTAATAATTCACCCCTCCACTTT; CDR3: CASSPVTANNSPLHF; size: many; J: TRBJ1-6; D: -; V: TRBV12-3/TRBV12-4
DNA: TGTGCCAGCAGCCAACAGGGCGTCGAGACCCAGTACTTC; CDR3: CASSQQGVETQYF; size: -; J: TRBJ2-5; D: -; V: TRBV4-2
DNA: TGTGCCGGCAGTCTCCTAGCGGGAGGGGGCAATGAGCAGTTCTTC; CDR3: CAGSLLAGGGNEQFF; size: once; J: TRBJ2-1; D: TRBD2; V: TRBV27
DNA: TGCGCCAGCAGTGGACAGGATAAATTGTACGAGCAGTACTTC; CDR3: CASSGQDKLYEQYF; size: few; J: TRBJ2-7; D: -; V: TRBV10-1
DNA: TGTGCCAGCAGCCAAGAGTGGGCCTGGTCAGATACGCAGTATTTT; CDR3: CASSQEWAWSDTQYF; size: -; J: TRBJ2-3; D: -; V: TRBV3-1
DNA: TGTGCCAGCAGCCAAGATTCGGGGAACTATGGCTACACCTTC; CDR3: CASSQDSGNYGYTF; size: -; J: TRBJ1-2; D: -; V: TRBV4-2
DNA: TGCAGTGCTAGGGGTAGACAGGCGAATCAGCCCCAGCATTTT; CDR3: CSARGRQANQPQHF; size: few; J: TRBJ1-5; D: -; V: TRBV20-1
DNA: TGTGCCAGCAGTTTAGGGGACCGGGCAGGCGGTGGCTACACCTTC; CDR3: CASSLGDRAGGGYTF; size: -; J: TRBJ1-2; D: -; V: TRBV28
DNA: TGCGCCAGCAGCTCCAACTACGCCAATGAGCAGTTCTTC; CDR3: CASSSNYANEQFF; size: -; J: TRBJ2-1; D: -; V: TRBV4-3
DNA: TGTGCCAGCAGCTTAGAAGAGGGATATGGCTACACCTTC; CDR3: CASSLEEGYGYTF; size: few; J: TRBJ1-2; D: -; V: TRBV7-2
DNA: TGTGCCAGCAGGGCTTCGCAGGCCCTTCGGTATGGCTACACCTTC; CDR3: CASRASQALRYGYTF; size: few; J: TRBJ1-2; D: -; V: TRBV7-9
DNA: TGTGCCAGCCGGGACAGGGTAAGCAATGAGCAGTTCTTC; CDR3: CASRDRVSNEQFF; size: -; J: TRBJ2-1; D: TRBD1; V: TRBV24-1
DNA: TGCGCCAGCAGCTCCCTTCTAGGGCGAAGCAATGAGCAGTTCTTC; CDR3: CASSSLLGRSNEQFF; size: once; J: TRBJ2-1; D: -; V: TRBV5-1
DNA: TGTGCCAGCAGCTTGGGGCGGGCCTTCTCTGGAAACACCATATATTTT; CDR3: CASSLGRAFSGNTIYF; size: few; J: TRBJ1-3; D: -; V: TRBV7-8
DNA: TGCAGCGTAGGTGGCAGGGCGGCCTACGAGCAGTACTTC; CDR3: CSVGGRAAYEQYF; size: -; J: TRBJ2-7; D: -; V: TRBV29-1
DNA: TGTGCCAGCAGTCCTACCGGAGACAGGCGAGGCACTGAAGCTTTCTTT; CDR3: CASSPTGDRRGTEAFF; size: few; J: TRBJ1-1; D: -; V: TRBV12-3/TRBV12-4
DNA: TGCAGTGCTAGTCGACTAGCGGGAACCTCCTACAATGAGCAGTTCTTC; CDR3: CSASRLAGTSYNEQFF; size: -; J: TRBJ2-1; D: TRBD2; V: TRBV20-1
DNA: TGTGCCAGCAGCCAAGATAGGGACTATGGCTACACCTTC; CDR3: CASSQDRDYGYTF; size: many; J: TRBJ1-2; D: -; V: TRBV4-2
DNA: TGCGCCAGCCTGGCCCAGGGGACAGATACGCAGTATTTT; CDR3: CASLAQGTDTQYF; size: -; J: TRBJ2-3; D: -; V: TRBV10-1
DNA: TGTGCCAGCAGCTTAGGAGGGACAGGGCGGGACGAGCAGTACTTC; CDR3: CASSLGGTGRDEQYF; size: once; J: TRBJ2-7; D: TRBD1; V: TRBV7-9
DNA: TGTGCCAGCAGTTTCAGGGAAGCAACTAATGAAAAACTGTTTTTT; CDR3: CASSFREATNEKLFF; size: few; J: TRBJ1-4; D: -; V: TRBV12-3/TRBV12-4
DNA: TGTGCCAGCAGTTACGACAGGGGGCTTTACAATGAGCAGTTCTTC; CDR3: CASSYDRGLYNEQFF; size: few; J: TRBJ2-1; D: TRBD1; V: TRBV6-2/TRBV6-3
DNA: TGTGCCAGCAGTGGATGGACTAGCGGGACCGACGAGCAGTACTTC; CDR3: CASSGWTSGTDEQYF; size: -; J: TRBJ2-7; D: TRBD2; V: TRBV25-1
DNA: TGTGCCAGCAGTTTTCAAGGGGGCCAACTCACCGGGGAGCTGTTTTTT; CDR3: CASSFQGGQLTGELFF; size: -; J: TRBJ2-2; D: TRBD1; V: TRBV12-3/TRBV12-4
DNA: TGTGCCAGCAGCTTAAGTAGTCAGCCCCAGCATTTT; CDR3: CASSLSSQPQHF; size: few; J: TRBJ1-5; D: -; V: TRBV13
DNA: TGTGCCAGCAGGCACCGGGGGAGCTCCTATAATTCACCCCTCCACTTT; CDR3: CASRHRGSSYNSPLHF; size: few; J: TRBJ1-6; D: -; V: TRBV27
DNA: TGTGCCAGCAGTTTACCCGGGACAGGGGCCTACGAGCAGTACTTC; CDR3: CASSLPGTGAYEQYF; size: -; J: TRBJ2-7; D: TRBD1; V: TRBV28
DNA: TGTGCCAGCAGCTCCGCCACAGGAGATAGCAATCAGCCCCAGCATTTT; CDR3: CASSSATGDSNQPQHF; size: few; J: TRBJ1-5; D: -; V: TRBV27
DNA: TGCGCCAGCAGCCCGACAGCAACCAACACCGGGGAGCTGTTTTTT; CDR3: CASSPTATNTGELFF; size: -; J: TRBJ2-2; D: -; V: TRBV5-1
DNA: TGCGCCAGCAGCCAAGAATACAGATACACCGGGGAGCTGTTTTTT; CDR3: CASSQEYRYTGELFF; size: -; J: TRBJ2-2; D: -; V: TRBV4-3
DNA: TGTGCCAGCTCACAAACCGGGACTAGCGGCTACGAGCAGTACTTC; CDR3: CASSQTGTSGYEQYF; size: -; J: TRBJ2-7; D: TRBD2; V: TRBV18
DNA: TGTGCCAGCAGGTCCTACTGGGGTGAGCAGTTCTTC; CDR3: CASRSYWGEQFF; size: few; J: TRBJ2-1; D: -; V: TRBV3-1
DNA: TGCAGCGCCTTACAGGGGGCGCGGAGTGAAGCTTTCTTT; CDR3: CSALQGARSEAFF; size: few; J: TRBJ1-1; D: TRBD1; V: TRBV29-1
DNA: TGTGCCACCAGCAGAGATCAGAGGGGCGGCACAGATACGCAGTATTTT; CDR3: CATSRDQRGGTDTQYF; size: few; J: TRBJ2-3; D: -; V: TRBV15
DNA: TGCGCCAGCAGCTTCTATGGCCCGGCTTATGAGCAGTTCTTC; CDR3: CASSFYGPAYEQFF; size: few; J: TRBJ2-1; D: -; V: TRBV5-1